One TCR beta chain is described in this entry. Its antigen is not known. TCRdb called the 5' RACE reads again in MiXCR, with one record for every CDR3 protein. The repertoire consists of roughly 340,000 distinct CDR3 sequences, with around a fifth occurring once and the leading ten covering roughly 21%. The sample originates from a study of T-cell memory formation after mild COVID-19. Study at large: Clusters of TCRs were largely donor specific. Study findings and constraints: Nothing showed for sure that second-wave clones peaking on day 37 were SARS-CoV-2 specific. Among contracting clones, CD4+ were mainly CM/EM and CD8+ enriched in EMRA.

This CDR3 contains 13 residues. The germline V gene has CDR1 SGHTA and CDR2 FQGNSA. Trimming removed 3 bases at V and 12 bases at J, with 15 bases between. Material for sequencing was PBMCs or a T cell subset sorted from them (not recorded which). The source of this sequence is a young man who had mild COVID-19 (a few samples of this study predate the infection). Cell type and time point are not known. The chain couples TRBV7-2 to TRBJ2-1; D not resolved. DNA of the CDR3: TGTGCCAGCAGCTTGTTTCAGGACCCGGGGCAGTTCTTC. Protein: CASSLFQDPGQFF.